This TCR beta chain is from a study of post-analysis software for immune sequencing data. General study points: Strong same-batch co-clustering of samples appeared with F measure clustering. Among multiple sclerosis patients, normalized Chao1 diversity was significantly below that of controls. Elevated frequency relative to controls characterized four to six TRBV segments in patients, TRBV5-6, TRBV5-1 and TRBV20-1 among them.

This clonotype was picked up a small number of times. Its specificity is not known. The CDR3 totals 15 residues. The J segment lost 5 bases and the V segment lost 3 bases, leaving 9 bases of the junction unmatched. Germline loops: CDR1 DFQATT, CDR2 SNEGSKA (reference sequence). Built from TCR beta cDNA, the libraries had unique molecular identifiers in them. When about 0.85 to 11 million T cells were used, they gave some 540,000 cDNA molecules. TCRdb re-called the PCR reads with MiXCR, one entry per CDR3 protein. The sample holds about 760,000 distinct CDR3 sequences; less than 35% are singletons and the top ten take approximately 0.6%.

The sequence was collected from a girl between 5 and 17 years old with multiple sclerosis. The chain recombines TRBV20-1 with TRBJ2-3; 9 bases align to TRBD2. Sequencing used blood. The CDR3 bases are TGCAGTGCTAGTGCGGCTAGCGGGAAGAGAGATACGCAGTATTTT. Translation gives CSASAASGKRDTQYF.